Sequencing of this TCR beta chain was carried out in a study of OX40 agonist ivuxolimab in advanced cancers. Notes on the study in general: Relative to CD4+, CD8+ T cells held more expanded clones on average. No antigen was identified for the clonally expanded peripheral T cells.

Here immunoSEQ multiplex PCR was the method, and the copy in TCRdb shows in-frame clones only, minus some. Of under 45,000 clones in the sample, around 80% were seen once. Worth noting for this clone: Its target is not known.

If patients had autoimmune disease history or systemic immunosuppression, they were excluded. Baseline, cycle 4 day 1, and cycle 7 day 1 were the blood sampling points. The sample here was CD4+ or CD8+ T cells sorted from blood, taken in a trial of the OX40 agonist ivuxolimab. The clonotype comes from an adult with an advanced solid tumor such as melanoma, head and neck, liver or kidney cancer.

The CDR3 DNA reads TGTGCCAGTAGTATTGGGACAGCCTATGGCTACACCTTC. The encoded protein is CASSIGTAYGYTF. The J gene is TRBJ1-2, the V gene TRBV19; TRBD1 matches 7 bases. Germline trimming cut 3 bases from V and 4 bases from J; bases unmatched to any gene: 2. Germline CDR1 reads LNHDA; CDR2 reads SQIVND (reference sequence). The CDR3 has 13 residues.